This T cell receptor (beta chain) derives from a study of cytomegalovirus exposure and HLA in healthy donors listed by TCRdb under 2017. The study in broad terms: An earlier analysis of some 600 of the donors reported 276 Gb of sequence data and about 120 million unique TCR beta sequences obtained from 180 million or so T cells. An early release covering roughly 640 HLA-typed donors comprised approximately 290 gigabases of sequencing data and tens of millions of unique TCR sequences. Of the roughly 400 genotyped donors, approximately 80% were placed in the genetic ancestry cluster associated with self-reported Caucasian donors. The study was designed to test whether signatures of past pathogen exposure could be identified by cataloging public T cell receptors. The study profiled the T cell repertoires of about 640 subjects by immunosequencing and related them to cytomegalovirus serostatus. Besides the first cohort of more than 650 subjects, a separate validation cohort made up of 120 different subjects was used. High-throughput TCR immunosequencing, statistical association of individual TCRs with disease status, and machine learning were combined to predict cytomegalovirus infection status. A later analysis re-analyzed previously published TCR beta repertoires from approximately 700 donors and added high-resolution HLA genotyping to study TCR occurrence patterns. In the later analysis, no new phenotypic data were used to find candidate immune exposures; instead, reliance was placed on TCR beta sequences and their occurrence across donors. To decide whether each TCR beta V gene segment behaved as functional or pseudogenic, an earlier analysis of several hundred of the donors relied on high-throughput TCR beta sequencing. Donor age, sex, ethnicity and CMV serostatus were compiled alongside the repertoire data. In a later genetic analysis, genome-wide SNP genotypes for about three fifths of the 666 donors were used, and that subset was treated as a discovery cohort. Every discovery cohort repertoire had been produced on one sequencing platform. HLA typing included class I and class II loci at four-digit resolution. The number of typed donors differed by locus: roughly 629-630 for A, B, C, DRB1 and DQB1; 500 to 550 for DQA1; 606 for DPA1; and roughly 450 for DPB1. Several DR-DQ haplotypes were handled as single units for association and clustering because linkage in the cohort was strong. On average, around 200,000 unique TCR beta nucleotide sequences were sequenced per donor among some 430 genotyped donors of the cohort, with roughly 18% of those sequences being non-productive. What the work shows at the level of the full study, not this receptor alone: Several of the top co-occurrence clusters appeared to be linked to parvovirus B19, influenza, CMV and Epstein-Barr virus, according to a later analysis. Correlated functional status among segregating V segments might reflect linkage disequilibrium, but an unknown experimental factor could not be ruled out. HLA typing was unavailable for some donors at each locus, so association tests used only the typed subset. A total of roughly 160 TCR beta chains were listed by the study as associated with cytomegalovirus. Specific HLA alleles were associated with 15,000 to 20,000 TCR beta sequences at a false discovery rate of 0.05 in a later analysis. Broadly in line with IMGT annotations, most TCR beta V segments showed up in productive rearrangements about 90% or about 30% of the time in an earlier analysis of approximately 640 of the donors. In both the original and validation cohorts, the classifier was reported to diagnose cytomegalovirus status with high specificity and sensitivity. The authors suggested that the approach could potentially be generalized to other disease states and immunological phenotypes. A further reported finding was that TCR beta sequences accurately predicted the HLA-A and HLA-B alleles for most subjects in the first cohort. The only immune exposure information available for the cohort was CMV serostatus. Assigning TCR associations to individual alleles was difficult when HLA alleles, especially DR and DQ, strongly co-occurred. Presence/absence analyses assumed roughly uniform sequencing depth across donors, an assumption that may not hold. Most TCR sequences were seen in very few donors, while some public TCRs were found in many individuals. In a later analysis, HLA-associated TCR beta chains were found to be more clonally expanded and to have lower generation probabilities than equally common non-associated chains. In a later genetic analysis, fewer N-insertions in productive TCRs were reported among donors in an Asian-associated ancestry cluster than the approximately 670-donor mean. In a later genetic analysis, a missense DCLRE1C variant was associated with V-gene and J-gene trimming of TCR beta chains, and the association was replicated in an independent cohort. A cluster of highly shared sequence variants was judged likely to represent a technical artifact of the sequencing pipeline. According to a later analysis, TCR association rates differed among HLA loci, with DRB1 alleles showing the most associated TCRs and HLA-C alleles showing the fewest. In vitro tests confirmed that a few of the cytomegalovirus-associated TCR beta chains recognize cytomegalovirus antigens. In a later analysis, most CMV-associated TCR beta chains were found to appear HLA-restricted, with HLA associations seemingly driven largely by CMV exposure. Around 16 rarely observed V segments, including chromosome 9 orphons, were excluded from the earlier analysis of about 600 of the donors because counts were too low. Only TCR beta chains were sequenced in this cohort, and the absence of alpha or paired-chain data limited detectable features.

Worth noting for this clone: The clone's antigen remains unknown. Per-nucleotide qualities are absent, and no much larger clonotype sits a single base away.

The cohort comprised some 730 healthy bone marrow donors. At the time of sampling, all cohort members were nominally healthy, though unrecorded immune exposures were likely present. The donor was CMV seronegative and belonged to the group of over 350 seronegative cohort members. A peripheral blood sample was collected from each donor, and TCR beta sequencing was performed on peripheral blood mononuclear cells. Genomic DNA extraction from the blood cell samples was performed with the Qiagen DNeasy Blood Extraction Kit. The library was made by the immunoSEQ multiplex PCR assay. The multiplex PCR relied on a mix of 60 forward primers for TCR Vbeta segments and 13 reverse primers for TCR Jbeta segments. The CDR3 region of rearranged TCR beta genes was amplified from genomic DNA with a multiplex PCR assay. On the Illumina HiSeq System, the amplified TCR beta libraries were sequenced as 87-base-pair reads. Processing in the source paper ran as follows. A later analysis counted some 74 million unique TCR beta chains across the 690 or so repertoires, and around 12 million of these chains were shared by at least two donors. A nearest-neighbor algorithm error-corrected the raw reads and collapsed the reads into unique sequences, merging closely related sequences to remove PCR and sequencing errors. To assign V, D and J gene segments, CDR3 sequences were aligned to IMGT reference sequences. For a sequence to be retained, a match of at least six nucleotides to both a V gene segment and a J gene segment was required. A rearrangement counted as productive if the CDR3 had no stop codons and remained in frame with V and J, and every other rearrangement counted as non-productive. Following IMGT convention, CDR3 was defined as the stretch from the second conserved V-encoded cysteine up to the conserved J-encoded phenylalanine. In an earlier analysis of more than 550 of the donors, sequences lacking an unambiguous match to a single V gene segment were excluded. In an earlier analysis of several hundred of the donors, V segments were called functional above 56.7% productive rearrangements and were called segregating when the between-donor standard deviation exceeded 5%. A statistical classification framework was built to diagnose cytomegalovirus status from the catalog of TCR beta chain sequences. V and J gene assignment, in a later analysis, came from comparing TCR nucleotide sequences with IMGT/GENE-DB human TR gene sequences. In a later analysis, CDR3 sequences and most-parsimonious VDJ recombination scenarios were assigned using the TCRdist pipeline. In a later analysis, each TCR beta chain was defined by its CDR3 amino acid sequence together with its V-gene family, and reads lacking a unique V-gene family were excluded. To address suspected cross-contamination and a sequencing artifact, a later analysis removed approximately 590 highly shared, low-generation-probability nucleotide sequences. In a later analysis, a clonal expansion index for each public chain was calculated from normalized within-repertoire ranks of inferred template counts. Generation probabilities in a later analysis came from a VDJ recombination model fitted to out-of-frame rearrangements, and those results were checked against IGoR. Hypergeometric tests were used in a later analysis to score TCR-TCR, TCR-HLA and TCR-CMV co-occurrence, with a repertoire-size bias correction applied to the TCR pairs. False discovery rates were estimated in a later analysis by permuting HLA or CMV assignments 20 times. In a later analysis, co-occurring TCRs were grouped with DBSCAN, and TCRdist sequence similarity was added when clustering was performed within HLA-allele-positive subsets. For co-occurrence clustering, repertoires with fewer than 30,000 or more than 120,000 public chains were excluded, along with about five repertoires with anomalous nucleotide sharing. This is the immuneACCESS table as TCRdb keeps it, with only in-frame sequences that have V and J called. A part of the clones is gone; compared with another copy, unresolved V genes explain less than half, and the rest is unexplained. V, J and clone size derive from that table, while D and trimming were established from the DNA sequence. This sample has over 250,000 clones in its table, and roughly 70% of those were observed once. The ten most abundant clones make up roughly 2.4% of the sample.

The sequencing sample was made of PBMCs. This receptor was identified in a female donor in good health and CMV-seronegative.

The encoded CDR3 is CASHRESGNTIYF. The sequenced DNA is TGCGCCAGCCACAGGGAATCCGGAAACACCATATATTTT. The chain is encoded by TRBV10-2 joined to TRBJ1-3; the D gene is perhaps TRBD1, on 6 matching bases. From the cysteine through the phenylalanine, the CDR3 covers 13 amino acids. The DNA shown is the 39-base CDR3, in frame from base 1. V loses 8 bases of germline sequence and J loses 4 bases, and the interval between the two ends is 12 bases. The CDR1 and CDR2 encoded by the germline V gene are WSHSY and SAAADI.